This T cell receptor (beta chain) came from a study of blood T cell repertoires in COVID-19. Study background: T cells, B-cell-depleted T cells, or PBMCs provided the cDNA or gDNA that served as material.

Original analysis: Reference gene primer amplification in the assay estimated nucleated cell counts. Repertoires were generated with immunoSEQ multiplex PCR, while TCRdb's copy carries only in-frame clones and drops some. V and J calls and clone size are those listed in that table; D and trimming were worked out from the DNA. The data show hundreds of thousands of clones, 80% to 90% seen once. Germline CDR1 SGHRS, CDR2 YFSETQ. This CDR3 region has 17 residues. J gave up 1 base and V 3 bases, and 3 bases lay outside the gene matches. Cohort assignment relied on participant-reported clinical history. The receptor was isolated from a woman aged 18-29 years who had recovered from COVID-19. This rearrangement joins TRBV5-1 to TRBJ2-1, with TRBD2 identical over 14 bases. Sample: PBMCs or T cells enriched from blood (not recorded which). The CDR3 protein is CASSWGLAGDSYNEQFF. The CDR3 coding sequence is TGCGCCAGCAGCTGGGGACTAGCGGGGGATTCCTACAATGAGCAGTTCTTC.